The rows below give T cell receptor beta chains drawn from one sample of a study of response to subunit inactivated influenza vaccine. TCRdb ran MiXCR on the RT-PCR reads and lists one entry per CDR3 protein. The table shows 450,000 to 500,000 distinct CDR3 sequences, with approximately 10% occurring only once. Sequenced here: PBMCs from blood, sampled roughly 45 days after vaccination. The receptors originated from a man aged 45-60 years who received an inactivated influenza vaccine. Both conserved end residues are part of each CDR3. The order of the fields is CDR3 DNA, CDR3 protein, D gene, V gene, clone size, J gene. A D gene is named only where the DNA matches it firmly. The size entry is marked missing in some rows and otherwise reads once, few, many or a size class.

cdr3_nt: TGCGCCAGCAGCCAAGCGGCAGGGGGCGGGACTAATGAAAAACTGTTTTTT
cdr3_aa: CASSQAAGGGTNEKLFF
d_call: TRBD1
v_call: TRBV4-3
clone_size: .
j_call: TRBJ1-4

cdr3_nt: TGTGCCAGCAGTTGGACAGGGAAGCCAGATACGCAGTATTTT
cdr3_aa: CASSWTGKPDTQYF
d_call: TRBD1
v_call: TRBV27
clone_size: .
j_call: TRBJ2-3

cdr3_nt: TGTGCCAGTAGAGGGACCGCCCTTGGCTACACCTTC
cdr3_aa: CASRGTALGYTF
d_call: .
v_call: TRBV12-3/TRBV12-4
clone_size: few
j_call: TRBJ1-2

cdr3_nt: TGCGCCAGCAGCTCACAATACAGGGTAGGAGCTTTCTTT
cdr3_aa: CASSSQYRVGAFF
d_call: .
v_call: TRBV5-1
clone_size: .
j_call: TRBJ1-1

cdr3_nt: TGTGCCAGCAGCCCAAACCCCGGGACAGGGAGCTCCTACGAGCAGTACTTC
cdr3_aa: CASSPNPGTGSSYEQYF
d_call: TRBD1
v_call: TRBV7-8
clone_size: many
j_call: TRBJ2-7

cdr3_nt: TGTGCCACCAGCAGAGCAGGTCGGGAGACCCAGTACTTC
cdr3_aa: CATSRAGRETQYF
d_call: .
v_call: TRBV15
clone_size: few
j_call: TRBJ2-5

cdr3_nt: TGTGCCAGCAGTTACTCGCGTTCAGGCGGGCAGTTCTTC
cdr3_aa: CASSYSRSGGQFF
d_call: .
v_call: TRBV6-2/TRBV6-3
clone_size: many
j_call: TRBJ2-1

cdr3_nt: TGTGCCAGCAGCCAAGGGGCAGGGACCTACGAGCAGTACTTC
cdr3_aa: CASSQGAGTYEQYF
d_call: .
v_call: TRBV3-1
clone_size: .
j_call: TRBJ2-7

cdr3_nt: TGTGCCAGCTCACCGGCTAGCGGGATAAAGAACGAGCAGTACTTC
cdr3_aa: CASSPASGIKNEQYF
d_call: TRBD2
v_call: TRBV18
clone_size: .
j_call: TRBJ2-7

cdr3_nt: TGCAGTGCTAGAGATCCCTTGGGGTCGGTACAGCCCCAGCATTTT
cdr3_aa: CSARDPLGSVQPQHF
d_call: .
v_call: TRBV20-1
clone_size: few
j_call: TRBJ1-5

cdr3_nt: TGCAGTGCTAGTAAGACTAGCGGGGGTGAGCAGTTCTTC
cdr3_aa: CSASKTSGGEQFF
d_call: TRBD2
v_call: TRBV20-1
clone_size: .
j_call: TRBJ2-1

cdr3_nt: TGTGCCAGCAGCGCTGGGGAGGTGGCTGAAGCTTTCTTT
cdr3_aa: CASSAGEVAEAFF
d_call: .
v_call: TRBV2
clone_size: .
j_call: TRBJ1-1

cdr3_nt: TGTGCCACCCGAACAGGTTTCTCTAACTATGGCTACACCTTC
cdr3_aa: CATRTGFSNYGYTF
d_call: .
v_call: TRBV6-1
clone_size: few
j_call: TRBJ1-2

cdr3_nt: TGCAGTGCTAGAGTACTAGGAGGCTACACCTTC
cdr3_aa: CSARVLGGYTF
d_call: .
v_call: TRBV20-1
clone_size: few
j_call: TRBJ1-2

cdr3_nt: TGTGCCATCAGTCCCGGTGTGGCGAAACCAACCGGGGAGCTGTTTTTT
cdr3_aa: CAISPGVAKPTGELFF
d_call: .
v_call: TRBV10-3
clone_size: .
j_call: TRBJ2-2